This T cell receptor beta chain was recorded in a study of Tregs in tolerant kidney transplant recipients. Study overall: Recipients received nonmyeloablative bone marrow transplants from related graft donors, with transient mixed chimerism. General study points: Tregs expanded with activated donor B cells seemed most donor-specific.

Repertoires were generated with immunoSEQ multiplex PCR, while TCRdb's copy carries only in-frame clones and drops some. The sample holds over 60,000 clones, 95% to 98% seen once. Comments on this clone: Its antigen is not identified.

V lost 2 bases and J 4 bases, leaving 12 bases between the germline ends. The CDR3 consists of 15 residues. CDR1 MNHNY and CDR2 SVGAGI come from the germline V gene (reference sequence). The source material was CD4+ T cells from blood, sampled before the transplant. The origin of this receptor is a human donor who received a combined kidney and bone marrow transplant. The rearrangement joins TRBV6-6 to TRBJ1-5; a weak D match, TRBD1 (5 bases). The DNA for the CDR3 is TGTGCCAGCAGTTACGGGCCGGGGGTAAATCAGCCCCAGCATTTT. Translation: CASSYGPGVNQPQHF.